This TCR beta chain was sequenced for a study of T cell responses to AZD1222 COVID-19 vaccine. Germline V gene data show CDR1 as MDHEN and CDR2 as SYDVKM. The CDR3 has 11 amino acids. Trimming removed 5 bases at V and 5 bases at J, with 6 bases between. This table comes from immunoSEQ multiplex PCR, and its TCRdb copy is limited to in-frame clones, with some not included. The sample has roughly 150,000 clones, 80% to 90% seen once; the top ten hold under 2.5%. The study's findings and limits: When two AZD1222 doses had been given, Spike-specific TCR breadth and depth rose. Donors were mostly white British, more females; clonal diversity possibly underestimated. Along spike, vaccine-associated CD4 TCRs were found throughout, with dominance at 160-218 and 743-854. Baseline antibody screening turned up just six seropositive AZD1222 recipients.

For this clone: The antigen is unknown.

This TCR was sampled from an adult in good health. V is TRBV28 and J is TRBJ1-2; D gene uncertain. Material: peripheral blood, obtained on day 0 of AZD1222 vaccination. Written as DNA, the CDR3 is TGTGCCAGCAGTGGGCCGTATGGCTACACCTTC. Translated, it gives CASSGPYGYTF.